The text below deals with one T cell receptor beta chain. Its antigen is unidentified. Trimming stripped 0 bases from V and 3 bases from J, with 6 bases between. The CDR3 length is 13 residues. Germline-derived CDR1 and CDR2 are MNHNY and SVGAGI (reference sequence). This specimen comes from a study of T cell responses to AZD1222 COVID-19 vaccine. General study findings and limits: Rises in breadth and depth of Spike-specific TCRs came after two AZD1222 doses. Baseline antibody screening turned up just a handful of seropositive AZD1222 recipients. The study sampled repertoires only after the peak T cell response. Epitopes outside B.1.351 and B.1.1.7 mutated regions reportedly drew nearly half of spike TCRs.

Sequencing was performed with immunoSEQ multiplex PCR; in TCRdb, only in-frame clones are kept and a portion is missing. Here the sample spans tens of thousands of clones, roughly 90% being singletons. The V gene is TRBV6-6, the J gene TRBJ2-7; D gene ambiguous. Sequenced material: peripheral blood, taken 28 days after the second AZD1222 dose. This clonotype originated in an adult who received the AZD1222 COVID-19 vaccine. CDR3 residues: CASSYSDFYEQYF. The CDR3 region has the DNA TGTGCCAGCAGTTACTCAGACTTCTACGAGCAGTACTTC.